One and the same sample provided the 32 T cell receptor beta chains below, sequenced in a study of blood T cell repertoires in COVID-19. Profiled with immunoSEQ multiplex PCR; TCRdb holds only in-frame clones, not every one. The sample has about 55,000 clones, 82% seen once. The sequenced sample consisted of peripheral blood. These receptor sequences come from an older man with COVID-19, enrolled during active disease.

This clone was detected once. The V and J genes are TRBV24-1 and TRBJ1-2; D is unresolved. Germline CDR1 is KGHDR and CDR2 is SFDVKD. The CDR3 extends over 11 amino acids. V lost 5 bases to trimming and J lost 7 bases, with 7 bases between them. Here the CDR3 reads CATSGPFGYTF. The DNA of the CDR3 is TGTGCCACCAGTGGGCCTTTTGGCTACACCTTC.

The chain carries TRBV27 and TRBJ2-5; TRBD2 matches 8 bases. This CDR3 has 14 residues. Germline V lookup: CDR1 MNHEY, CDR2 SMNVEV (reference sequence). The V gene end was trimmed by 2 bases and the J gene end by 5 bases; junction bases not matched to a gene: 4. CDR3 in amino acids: CASSLKREGETQYF. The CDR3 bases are TGTGCCAGCAGTTTAAAACGGGAGGGGGAGACCCAGTACTTC.

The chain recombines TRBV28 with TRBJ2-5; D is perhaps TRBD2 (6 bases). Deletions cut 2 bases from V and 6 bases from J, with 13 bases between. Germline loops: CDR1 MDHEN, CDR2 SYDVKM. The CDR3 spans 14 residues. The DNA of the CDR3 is TGTGCCAGCAGTTTAGGAGGGACGGTAAAGACCCAGTACTTC. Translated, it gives CASSLGGTVKTQYF.

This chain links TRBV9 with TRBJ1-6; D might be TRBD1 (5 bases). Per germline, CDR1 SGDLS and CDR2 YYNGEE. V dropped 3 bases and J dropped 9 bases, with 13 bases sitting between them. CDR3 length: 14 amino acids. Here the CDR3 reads CASSDQGITSPLHF. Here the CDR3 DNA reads TGTGCCAGCAGCGACCAGGGTATCACTTCACCCCTCCACTTT.

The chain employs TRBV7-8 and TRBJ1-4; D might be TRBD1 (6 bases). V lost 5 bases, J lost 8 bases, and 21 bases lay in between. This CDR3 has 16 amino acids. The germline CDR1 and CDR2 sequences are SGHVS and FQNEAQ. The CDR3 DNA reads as TGTGCCAGCAGCCAAGGGGGGGAAATCGGTGGCGAAAAACTGTTTTTT. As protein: CASSQGGEIGGEKLFF. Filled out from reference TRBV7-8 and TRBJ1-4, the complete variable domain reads GAGVSQSPRYKVAKRGQDVALRCDPISGHVSLFWYQQALGQGPEFLTYFQNEAQLDKSGLPSDRFFAERPEGSVSTLKIQRTQQEDSAVYLCASSQGGEIGGEKLFFGSGTQLSVL.

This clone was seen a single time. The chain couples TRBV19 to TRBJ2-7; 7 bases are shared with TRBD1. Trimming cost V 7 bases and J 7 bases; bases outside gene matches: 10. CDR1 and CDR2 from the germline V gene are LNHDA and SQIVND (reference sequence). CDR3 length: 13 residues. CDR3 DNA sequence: TGTGCCAGTACCCGGGACAGCCTGGGGGAGCAGTACTTC. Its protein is CASTRDSLGEQYF.

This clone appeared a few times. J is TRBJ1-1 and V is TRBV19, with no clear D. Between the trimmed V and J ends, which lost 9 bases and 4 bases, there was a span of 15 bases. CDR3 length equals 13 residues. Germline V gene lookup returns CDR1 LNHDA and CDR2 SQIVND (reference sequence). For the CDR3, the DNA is TGTGCCAGCCTAGGGAGTGCCCTCACTGAAGCTTTCTTT. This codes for CASLGSALTEAFF.

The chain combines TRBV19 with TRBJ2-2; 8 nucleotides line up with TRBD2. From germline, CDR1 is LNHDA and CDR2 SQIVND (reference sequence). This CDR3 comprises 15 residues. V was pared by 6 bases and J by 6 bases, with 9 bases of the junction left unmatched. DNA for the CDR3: TGTGCCAGTAGCGAGGTAGCGGGAAGGGCCGGGGAGCTGTTTTTT. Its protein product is CASSEVAGRAGELFF.

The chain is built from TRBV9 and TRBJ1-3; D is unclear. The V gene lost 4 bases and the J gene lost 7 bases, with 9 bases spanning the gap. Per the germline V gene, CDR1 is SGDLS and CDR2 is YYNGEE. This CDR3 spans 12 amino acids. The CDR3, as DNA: TGTGCCAGCAGCCCCCCGGGGAACACCATATATTTT. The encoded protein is CASSPPGNTIYF.

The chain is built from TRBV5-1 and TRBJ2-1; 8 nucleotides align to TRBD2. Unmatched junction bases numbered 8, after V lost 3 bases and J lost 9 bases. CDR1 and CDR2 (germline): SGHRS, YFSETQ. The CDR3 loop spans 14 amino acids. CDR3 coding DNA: TGCGCCAGCAGCTGGGGGACTAGATTCGGTGAGCAGTTCTTC. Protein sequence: CASSWGTRFGEQFF.

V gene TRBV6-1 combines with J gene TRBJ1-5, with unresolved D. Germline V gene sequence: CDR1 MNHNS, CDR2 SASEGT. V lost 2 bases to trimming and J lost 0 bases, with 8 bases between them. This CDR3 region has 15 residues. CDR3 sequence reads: CASSEQVNSNQPQHF. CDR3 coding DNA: TGTGCCAGCAGTGAACAGGTTAATAGCAATCAGCCCCAGCATTTT.

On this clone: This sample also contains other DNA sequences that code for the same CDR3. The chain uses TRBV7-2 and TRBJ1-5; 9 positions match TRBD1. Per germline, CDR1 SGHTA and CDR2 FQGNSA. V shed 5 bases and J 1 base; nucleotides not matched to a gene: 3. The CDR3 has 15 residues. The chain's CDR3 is CASSPQGASNQPQHF. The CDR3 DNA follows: TGTGCCAGCAGCCCACAGGGGGCAAGCAATCAGCCCCAGCATTTT.

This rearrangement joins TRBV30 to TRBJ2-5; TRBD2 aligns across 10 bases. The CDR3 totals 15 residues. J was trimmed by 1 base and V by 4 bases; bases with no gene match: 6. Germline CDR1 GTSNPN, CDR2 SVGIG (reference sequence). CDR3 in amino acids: CAWNSGGPTQETQYF. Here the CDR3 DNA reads TGTGCCTGGAATAGCGGGGGGCCGACCCAAGAGACCCAGTACTTC. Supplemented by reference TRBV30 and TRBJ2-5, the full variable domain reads SQTIHQWPATLVQPVGSPLSLECTVEGTSNPNLYWYRQAAGRGLQLLFYSVGIGQISSEVPQNLSASRPQDRQFILSSKKLLLSDSGFYLCAWNSGGPTQETQYFGPGTRLLVL.

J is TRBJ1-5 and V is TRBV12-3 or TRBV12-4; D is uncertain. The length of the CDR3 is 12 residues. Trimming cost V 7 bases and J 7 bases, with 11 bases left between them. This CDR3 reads CASNLLFQPQHF. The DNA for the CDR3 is TGTGCCAGCAACCTATTGTTCCAGCCCCAGCATTTT.

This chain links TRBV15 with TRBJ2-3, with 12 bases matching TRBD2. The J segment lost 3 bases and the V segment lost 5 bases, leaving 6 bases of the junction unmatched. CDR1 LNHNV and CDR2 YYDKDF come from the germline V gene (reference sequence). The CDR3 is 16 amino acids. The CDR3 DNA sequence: TGTGCCACCAGCTCTTCGACTAGCGGGAGAACAGATACGCAGTATTTT. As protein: CATSSSTSGRTDTQYF.

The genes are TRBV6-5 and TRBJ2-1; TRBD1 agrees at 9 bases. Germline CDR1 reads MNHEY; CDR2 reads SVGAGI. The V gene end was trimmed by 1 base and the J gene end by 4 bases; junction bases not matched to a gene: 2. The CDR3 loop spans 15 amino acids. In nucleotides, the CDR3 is TGTGCCAGCAGTTACTTTGGACAGGGGTACAATGAGCAGTTCTTC. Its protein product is CASSYFGQGYNEQFF.

CDR3 in DNA: TGTGCCAGCTCACGAAAACGGTTAAAAGGAGGACCCGAAAAACTGTTTTTT. Protein product: CASSRKRLKGGPEKLFF. This chain connects TRBV18 to TRBJ1-4; D is unresolved. In germline, CDR1 is KGHSH, CDR2 LQKENI. V lost 4 bases and J lost 8, with 23 bases in between. This CDR3 is 17 amino acids long. The complete variable domain, with remaining parts taken from reference TRBV18 and TRBJ1-4, reads NAGVMQNPRHLVRRRGQEARLRCSPMKGHSHVYWYRQLPEEGLKFMVYLQKENIIDESGMPKERFSAEFPKEGPSILRIQQVVRGDSAAYFCASSRKRLKGGPEKLFFGSGTQLSVL.

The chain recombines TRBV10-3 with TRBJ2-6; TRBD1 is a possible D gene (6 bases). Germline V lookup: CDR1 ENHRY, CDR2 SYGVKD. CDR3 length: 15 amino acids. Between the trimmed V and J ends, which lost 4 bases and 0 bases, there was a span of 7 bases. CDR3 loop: CAISAQGSGANVLTF. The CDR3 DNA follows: TGTGCCATCAGTGCACAGGGCTCTGGGGCCAACGTCCTGACTTTC.

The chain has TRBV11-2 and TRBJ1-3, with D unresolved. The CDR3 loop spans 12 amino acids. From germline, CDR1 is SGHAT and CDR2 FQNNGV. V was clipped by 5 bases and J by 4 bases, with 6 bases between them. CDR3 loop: CASSPGGNTIYF. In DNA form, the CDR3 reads TGTGCCAGCAGCCCGGGGGGAAACACCATATATTTT. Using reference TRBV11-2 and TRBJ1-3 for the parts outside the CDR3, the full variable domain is EAGVAQSPRYKIIEKRQSVAFWCNPISGHATLYWYQQILGQGPKLLIQFQNNGVVDDSQLPKDRFSAERLKGVDSTLKIQPAKLEDSAVYLCASSPGGNTIYFGEGSWLTVV.

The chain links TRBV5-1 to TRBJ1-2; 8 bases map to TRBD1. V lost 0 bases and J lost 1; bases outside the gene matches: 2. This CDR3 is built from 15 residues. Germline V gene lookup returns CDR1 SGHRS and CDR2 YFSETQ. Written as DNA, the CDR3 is TGCGCCAGCAGCTTGGGACAGGGGTTTAACTATGGCTACACCTTC. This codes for CASSLGQGFNYGYTF.

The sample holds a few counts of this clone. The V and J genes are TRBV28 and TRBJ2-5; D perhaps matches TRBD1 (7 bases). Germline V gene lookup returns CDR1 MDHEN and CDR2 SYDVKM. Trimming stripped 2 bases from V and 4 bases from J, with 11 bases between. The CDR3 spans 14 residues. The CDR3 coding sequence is TGTGCCAGCAGTTTAGGGCAGGGGGGAGAGACCCAGTACTTC. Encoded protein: CASSLGQGGETQYF.

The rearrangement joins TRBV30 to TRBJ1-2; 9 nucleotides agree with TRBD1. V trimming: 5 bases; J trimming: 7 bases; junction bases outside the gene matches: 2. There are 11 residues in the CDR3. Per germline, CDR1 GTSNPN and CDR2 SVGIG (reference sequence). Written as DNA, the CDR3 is TGTGCCTGGGGACAGGGGAGTGGCTACACCTTC. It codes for CAWGQGSGYTF.

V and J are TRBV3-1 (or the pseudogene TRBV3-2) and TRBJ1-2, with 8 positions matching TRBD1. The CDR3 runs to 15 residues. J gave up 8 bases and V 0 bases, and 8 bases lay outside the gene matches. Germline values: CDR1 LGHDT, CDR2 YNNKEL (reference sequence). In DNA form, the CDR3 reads TGTGCCAGCAGCCAAGATACGGACAGGGTAAGAGGCTACACCTTC. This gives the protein CASSQDTDRVRGYTF.

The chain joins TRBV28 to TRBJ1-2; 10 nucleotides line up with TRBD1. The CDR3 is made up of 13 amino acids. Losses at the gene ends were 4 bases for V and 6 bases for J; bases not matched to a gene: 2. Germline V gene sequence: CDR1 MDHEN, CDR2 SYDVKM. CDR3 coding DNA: TGTGCCAGCAGTTCGGGACAGGGGCATGGCTACACCTTC. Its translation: CASSSGQGHGYTF.

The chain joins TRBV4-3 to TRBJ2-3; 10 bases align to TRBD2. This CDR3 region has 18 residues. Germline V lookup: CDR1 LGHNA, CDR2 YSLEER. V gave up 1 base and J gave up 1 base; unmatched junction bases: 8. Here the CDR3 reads CASSQAAGGPLGTDTQYF. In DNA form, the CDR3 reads TGCGCCAGCAGCCAAGCAGCGGGGGGGCCCCTGGGCACAGATACGCAGTATTTT.

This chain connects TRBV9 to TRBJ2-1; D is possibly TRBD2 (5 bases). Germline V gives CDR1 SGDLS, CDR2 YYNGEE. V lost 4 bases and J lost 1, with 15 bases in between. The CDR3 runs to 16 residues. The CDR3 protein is CASSPVRVASYNEQFF. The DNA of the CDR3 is TGTGCCAGCAGCCCCGTGAGGGTGGCATCCTACAATGAGCAGTTCTTC.

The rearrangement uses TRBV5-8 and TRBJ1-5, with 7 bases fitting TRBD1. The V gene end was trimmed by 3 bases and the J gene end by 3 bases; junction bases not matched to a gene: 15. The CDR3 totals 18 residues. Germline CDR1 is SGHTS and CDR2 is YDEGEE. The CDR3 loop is CASSSGGMTGRINQPQHF. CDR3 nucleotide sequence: TGTGCCAGCAGCTCCGGAGGTATGACAGGGCGGATCAATCAGCCCCAGCATTTT.

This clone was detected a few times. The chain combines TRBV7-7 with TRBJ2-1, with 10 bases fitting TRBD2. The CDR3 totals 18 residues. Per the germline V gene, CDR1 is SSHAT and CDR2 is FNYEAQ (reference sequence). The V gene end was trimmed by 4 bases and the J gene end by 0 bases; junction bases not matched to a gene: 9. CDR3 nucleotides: TGTGCCAGCAGCTCCGAGCTAGCGGGGGCCTTCTCCTACAATGAGCAGTTCTTC. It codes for CASSSELAGAFSYNEQFF.

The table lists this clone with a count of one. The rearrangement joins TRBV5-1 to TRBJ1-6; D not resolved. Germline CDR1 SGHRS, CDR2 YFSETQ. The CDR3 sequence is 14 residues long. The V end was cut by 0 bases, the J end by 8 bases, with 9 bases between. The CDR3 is CASSLVPLDSPLHF. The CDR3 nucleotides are TGCGCCAGCAGCTTGGTCCCTCTTGATTCACCCCTCCACTTT.

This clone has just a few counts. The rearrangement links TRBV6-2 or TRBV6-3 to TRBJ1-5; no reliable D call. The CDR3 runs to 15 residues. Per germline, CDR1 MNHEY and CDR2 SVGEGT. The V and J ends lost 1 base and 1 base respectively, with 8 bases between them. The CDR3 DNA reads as TGTGCCAGCAGTTACTTGGGAGACAGCAATCAGCCCCAGCATTTT. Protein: CASSYLGDSNQPQHF.

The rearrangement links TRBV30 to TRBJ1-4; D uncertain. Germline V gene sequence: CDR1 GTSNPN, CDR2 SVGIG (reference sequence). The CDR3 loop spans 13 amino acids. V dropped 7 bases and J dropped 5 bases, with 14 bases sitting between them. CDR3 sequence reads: CAYVRVYNEKLFF. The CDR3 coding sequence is TGTGCCTACGTCCGGGTTTACAATGAAAAACTGTTTTTT. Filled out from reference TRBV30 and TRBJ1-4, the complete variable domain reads SQTIHQWPATLVQPVGSPLSLECTVEGTSNPNLYWYRQAAGRGLQLLFYSVGIGQISSEVPQNLSASRPQDRQFILSSKKLLLSDSGFYLCAYVRVYNEKLFFGSGTQLSVL.

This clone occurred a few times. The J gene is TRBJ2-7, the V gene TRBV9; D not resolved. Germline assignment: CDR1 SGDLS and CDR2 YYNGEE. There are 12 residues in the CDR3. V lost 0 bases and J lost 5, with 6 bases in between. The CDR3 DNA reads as TGTGCCAGCAGCGTAGGCCTAGACGAGCAGTACTTC. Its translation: CASSVGLDEQYF.